Here is one TCR beta chain with its context. In the authors' methods: For nucleated cells, counts were estimated from reference gene primer amplification. Produced via immunoSEQ multiplex PCR; TCRdb's table is partial and in-frame only. V, J and clone size are taken as reported in that table, and D and trimming were inferred from the DNA itself. This sample has roughly 91,000 clones, with 84% found just once. This sample is drawn from a study of blood T cell repertoires in COVID-19. Study at large: Sources were T cells, B-cell-depleted T cells, or PBMCs; the material itself was cDNA or gDNA.

Germline CDR1 SGHVS, CDR2 FQNEAQ. J lost 0 bases, V lost 0 bases, and 14 bases had no gene match. The CDR3 spans 19 residues. This receptor was obtained from a man in his 70s with active or convalescent COVID-19. The sample consisted of peripheral blood. This chain joins TRBV7-8 and TRBJ2-7; 7 nucleotides match TRBD2. CDR3 amino acids: CASSLAIIYQGGSSYEQYF. The CDR3 bases are TGTGCCAGCAGCTTAGCGATAATCTATCAAGGCGGGAGCTCCTACGAGCAGTACTTC.